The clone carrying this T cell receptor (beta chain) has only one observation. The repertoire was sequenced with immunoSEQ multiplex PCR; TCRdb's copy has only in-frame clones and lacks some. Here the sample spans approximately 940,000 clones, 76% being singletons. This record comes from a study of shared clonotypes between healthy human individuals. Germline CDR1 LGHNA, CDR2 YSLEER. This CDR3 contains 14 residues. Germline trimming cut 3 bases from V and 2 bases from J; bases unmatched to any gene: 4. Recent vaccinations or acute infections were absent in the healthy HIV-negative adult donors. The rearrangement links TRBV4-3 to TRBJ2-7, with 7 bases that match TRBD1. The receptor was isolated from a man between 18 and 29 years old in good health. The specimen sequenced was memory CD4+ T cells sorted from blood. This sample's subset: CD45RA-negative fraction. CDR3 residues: CASSQSTGPYEQYF. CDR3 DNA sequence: TGCGCCAGCAGCCAGTCGACAGGGCCCTACGAGCAGTACTTC.